A single TCR beta chain is shown here with its context. Only in-frame clones appear in the TCRdb table, and some are missing; sequencing was by immunoSEQ multiplex PCR. The table records about 130,000 clones, about nine tenths of them present only once. Trimming removed 3 bases from V and 0 bases from J, with 9 bases in between. Per germline, CDR1 SGHTA and CDR2 FQGNSA. The CDR3 has 14 residues. These data are taken from a study of cytomegalovirus exposure and HLA in healthy donors. Sequenced material: PBMCs. The clonotype originates from a woman in her 30s in good health and CMV-seropositive. The chain has TRBV7-2 and TRBJ2-7; D possibly corresponds to TRBD2 (5 bases). The CDR3 reads CASSFRGSSYEQYF. The CDR3 coding sequence is TGTGCCAGCAGCTTTCGGGGTAGCTCCTACGAGCAGTACTTC.